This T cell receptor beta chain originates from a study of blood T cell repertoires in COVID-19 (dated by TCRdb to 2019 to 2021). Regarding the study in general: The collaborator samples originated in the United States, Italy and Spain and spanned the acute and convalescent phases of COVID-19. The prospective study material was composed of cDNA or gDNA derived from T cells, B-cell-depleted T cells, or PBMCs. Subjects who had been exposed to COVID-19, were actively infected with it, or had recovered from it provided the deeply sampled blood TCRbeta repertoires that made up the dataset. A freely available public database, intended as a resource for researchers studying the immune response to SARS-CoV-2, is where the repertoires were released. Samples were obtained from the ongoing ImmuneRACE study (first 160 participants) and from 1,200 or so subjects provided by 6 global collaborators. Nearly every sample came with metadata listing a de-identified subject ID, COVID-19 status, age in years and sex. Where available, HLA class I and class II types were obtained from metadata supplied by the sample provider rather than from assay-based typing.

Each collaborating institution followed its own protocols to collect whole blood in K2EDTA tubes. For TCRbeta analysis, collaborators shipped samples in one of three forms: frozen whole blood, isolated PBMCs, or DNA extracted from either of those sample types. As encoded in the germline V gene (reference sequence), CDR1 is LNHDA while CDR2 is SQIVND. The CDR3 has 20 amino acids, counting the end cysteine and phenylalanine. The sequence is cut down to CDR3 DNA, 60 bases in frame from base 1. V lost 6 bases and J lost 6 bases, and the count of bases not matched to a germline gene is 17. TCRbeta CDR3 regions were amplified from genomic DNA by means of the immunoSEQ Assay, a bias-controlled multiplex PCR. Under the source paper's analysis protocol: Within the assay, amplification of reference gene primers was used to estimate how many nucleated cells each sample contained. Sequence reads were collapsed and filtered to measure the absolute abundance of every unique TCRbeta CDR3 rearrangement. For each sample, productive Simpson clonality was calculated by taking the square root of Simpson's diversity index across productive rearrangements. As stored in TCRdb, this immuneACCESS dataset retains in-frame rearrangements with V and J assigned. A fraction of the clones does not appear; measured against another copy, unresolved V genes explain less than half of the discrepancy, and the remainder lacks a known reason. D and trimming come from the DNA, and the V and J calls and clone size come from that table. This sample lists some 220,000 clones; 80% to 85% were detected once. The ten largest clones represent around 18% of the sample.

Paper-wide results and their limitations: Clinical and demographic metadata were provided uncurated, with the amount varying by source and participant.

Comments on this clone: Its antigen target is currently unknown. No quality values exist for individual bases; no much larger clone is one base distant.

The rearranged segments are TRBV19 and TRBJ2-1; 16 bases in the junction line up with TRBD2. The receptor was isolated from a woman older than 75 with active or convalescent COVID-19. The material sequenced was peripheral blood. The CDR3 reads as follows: CASSNWGLAGGPVFGNEQFF. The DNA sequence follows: TGTGCCAGTAGCAACTGGGGACTAGCGGGAGGGCCGGTCTTCGGCAATGAGCAGTTCTTC. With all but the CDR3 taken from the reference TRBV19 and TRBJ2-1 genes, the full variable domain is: DGGITQSPKYLFRKEGQNVTLSCEQNLNHDAMYWYRQDPGQGLRLIYYSQIVNDFQKGDIAEGYSVSREKKESFPLTVTSAQKNPTAFYLCASSNWGLAGGPVFGNEQFFGPGTRLTVL.